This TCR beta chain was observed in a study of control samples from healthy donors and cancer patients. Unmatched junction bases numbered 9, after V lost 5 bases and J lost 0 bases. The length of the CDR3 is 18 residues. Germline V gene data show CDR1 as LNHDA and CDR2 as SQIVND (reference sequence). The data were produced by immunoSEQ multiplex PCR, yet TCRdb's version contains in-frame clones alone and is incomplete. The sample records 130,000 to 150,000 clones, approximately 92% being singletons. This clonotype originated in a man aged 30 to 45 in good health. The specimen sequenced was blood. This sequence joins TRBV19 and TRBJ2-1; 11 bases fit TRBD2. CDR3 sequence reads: CASSPDYLAGGSYNEQFF. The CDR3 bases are TGTGCCAGTAGTCCGGACTACCTAGCGGGGGGCTCCTACAATGAGCAGTTCTTC.